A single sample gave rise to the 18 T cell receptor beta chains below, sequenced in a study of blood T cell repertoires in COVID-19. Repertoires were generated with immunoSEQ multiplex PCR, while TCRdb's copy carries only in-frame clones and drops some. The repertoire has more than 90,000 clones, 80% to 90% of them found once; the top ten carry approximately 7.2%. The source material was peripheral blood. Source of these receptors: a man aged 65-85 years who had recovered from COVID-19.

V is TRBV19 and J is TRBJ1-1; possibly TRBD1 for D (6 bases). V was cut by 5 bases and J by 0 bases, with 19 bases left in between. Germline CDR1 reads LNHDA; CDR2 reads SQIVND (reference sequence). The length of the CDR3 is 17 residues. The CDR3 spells CASSVLRTATMNTEAFF. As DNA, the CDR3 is TGTGCCAGTAGTGTTCTAAGGACAGCCACGATGAACACTGAAGCTTTCTTT. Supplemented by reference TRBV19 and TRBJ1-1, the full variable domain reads DGGITQSPKYLFRKEGQNVTLSCEQNLNHDAMYWYRQDPGQGLRLIYYSQIVNDFQKGDIAEGYSVSREKKESFPLTVTSAQKNPTAFYLCASSVLRTATMNTEAFFGQGTRLTVV.

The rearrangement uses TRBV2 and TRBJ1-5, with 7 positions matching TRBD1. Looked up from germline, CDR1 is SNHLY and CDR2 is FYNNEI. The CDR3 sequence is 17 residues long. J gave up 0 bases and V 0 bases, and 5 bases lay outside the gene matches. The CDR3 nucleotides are TGTGCCAGCAGTGAAGCCTACAGGGGCCTTAGCAATCAGCCCCAGCATTTT. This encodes CASSEAYRGLSNQPQHF.

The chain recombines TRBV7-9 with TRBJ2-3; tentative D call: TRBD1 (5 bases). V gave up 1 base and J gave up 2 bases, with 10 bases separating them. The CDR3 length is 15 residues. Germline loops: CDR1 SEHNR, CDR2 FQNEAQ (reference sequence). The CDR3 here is CASSLGIGVTDTQYF. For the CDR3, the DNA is TGTGCCAGCAGCTTAGGTATAGGGGTCACAGATACGCAGTATTTT.

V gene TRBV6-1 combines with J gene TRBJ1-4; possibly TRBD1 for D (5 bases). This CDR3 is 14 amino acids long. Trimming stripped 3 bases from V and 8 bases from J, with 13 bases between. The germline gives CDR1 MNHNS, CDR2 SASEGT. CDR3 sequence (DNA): TGTGCCAGCAGTGACCAGGGCATGAGGGAAAAACTGTTTTTT. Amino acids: CASSDQGMREKLFF.

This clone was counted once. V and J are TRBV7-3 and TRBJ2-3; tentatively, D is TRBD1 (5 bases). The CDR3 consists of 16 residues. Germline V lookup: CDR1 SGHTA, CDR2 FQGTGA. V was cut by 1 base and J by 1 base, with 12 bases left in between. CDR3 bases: TGTGCCAGCAGCTTAATTGGGCAGGGCGGCACAGATACGCAGTATTTT. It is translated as CASSLIGQGGTDTQYF.

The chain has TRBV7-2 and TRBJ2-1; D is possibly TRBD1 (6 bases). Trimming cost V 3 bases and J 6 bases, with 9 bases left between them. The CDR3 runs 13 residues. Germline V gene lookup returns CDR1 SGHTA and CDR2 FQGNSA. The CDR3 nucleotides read TGTGCCAGCAGCTTTACCAGGGGCAATGAGCAGTTCTTC. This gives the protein CASSFTRGNEQFF.

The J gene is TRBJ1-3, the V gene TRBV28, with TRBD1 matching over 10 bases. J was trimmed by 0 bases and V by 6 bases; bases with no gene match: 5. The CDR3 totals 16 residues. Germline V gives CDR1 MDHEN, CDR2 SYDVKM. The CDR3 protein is CASRTGGHLSGNTIYF. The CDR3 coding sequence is TGTGCCAGCAGGACAGGGGGCCATCTCTCTGGAAACACCATATATTTT.

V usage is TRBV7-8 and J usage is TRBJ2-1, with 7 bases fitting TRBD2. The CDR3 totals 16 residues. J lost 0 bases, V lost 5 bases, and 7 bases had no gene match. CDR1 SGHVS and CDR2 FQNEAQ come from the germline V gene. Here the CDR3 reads CASSPNRDYSYNEQFF. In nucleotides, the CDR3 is TGTGCCAGCAGCCCAAACCGGGACTACTCCTACAATGAGCAGTTCTTC.

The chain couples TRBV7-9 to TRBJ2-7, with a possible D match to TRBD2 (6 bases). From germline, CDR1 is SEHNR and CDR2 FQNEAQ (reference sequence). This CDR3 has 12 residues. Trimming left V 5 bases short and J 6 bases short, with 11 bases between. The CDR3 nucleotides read TGTGCCAGCAGCGTGACTAGAGGCGAGCAGTACTTC. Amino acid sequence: CASSVTRGEQYF.

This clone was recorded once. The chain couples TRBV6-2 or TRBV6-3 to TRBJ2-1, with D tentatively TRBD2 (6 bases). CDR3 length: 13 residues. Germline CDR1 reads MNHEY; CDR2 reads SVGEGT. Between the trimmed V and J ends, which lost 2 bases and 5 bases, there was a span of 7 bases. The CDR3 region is CASSYGGDNEQFF. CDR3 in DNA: TGTGCCAGCAGTTACGGAGGGGACAATGAGCAGTTCTTC.

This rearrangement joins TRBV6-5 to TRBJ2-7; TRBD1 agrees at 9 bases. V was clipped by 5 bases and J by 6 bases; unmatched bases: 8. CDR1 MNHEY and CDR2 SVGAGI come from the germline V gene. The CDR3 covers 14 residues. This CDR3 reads CASSRDREAGEQYF. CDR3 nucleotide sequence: TGTGCCAGCAGTCGGGACAGGGAAGCGGGCGAGCAGTACTTC.

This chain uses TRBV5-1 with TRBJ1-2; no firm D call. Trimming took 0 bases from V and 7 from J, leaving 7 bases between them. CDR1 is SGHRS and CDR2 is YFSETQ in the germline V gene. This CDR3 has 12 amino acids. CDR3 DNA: TGCGCCAGCAGCTTGGACATGTCTGGCTACACCTTC. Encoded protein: CASSLDMSGYTF.

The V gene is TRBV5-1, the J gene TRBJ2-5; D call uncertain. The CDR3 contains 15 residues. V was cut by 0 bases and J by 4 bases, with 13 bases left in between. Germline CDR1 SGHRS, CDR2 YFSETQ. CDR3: CASSLGEQPGETQYF. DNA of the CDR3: TGCGCCAGCAGCTTGGGAGAACAACCGGGAGAGACCCAGTACTTC.

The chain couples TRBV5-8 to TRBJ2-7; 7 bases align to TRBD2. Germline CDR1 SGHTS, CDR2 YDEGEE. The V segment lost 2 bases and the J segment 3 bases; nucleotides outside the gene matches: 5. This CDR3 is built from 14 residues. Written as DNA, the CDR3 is TGTGCCAGCAGCTTAATGACTAGCCGCTACGAGCAGTACTTC. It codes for CASSLMTSRYEQYF.

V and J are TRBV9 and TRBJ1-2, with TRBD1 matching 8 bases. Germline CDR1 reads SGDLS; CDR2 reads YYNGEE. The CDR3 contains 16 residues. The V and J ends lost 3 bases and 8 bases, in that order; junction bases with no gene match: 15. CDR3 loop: CASSALGMGTGNGYTF. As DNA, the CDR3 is TGTGCCAGCAGCGCCCTCGGGATGGGGACAGGTAACGGCTACACCTTC.

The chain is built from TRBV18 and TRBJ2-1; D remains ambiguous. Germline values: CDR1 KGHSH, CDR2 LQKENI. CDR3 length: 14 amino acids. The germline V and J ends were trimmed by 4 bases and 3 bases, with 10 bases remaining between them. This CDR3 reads CASSRAQHYNEQFF. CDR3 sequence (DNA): TGTGCCAGCTCACGTGCACAGCACTACAATGAGCAGTTCTTC.

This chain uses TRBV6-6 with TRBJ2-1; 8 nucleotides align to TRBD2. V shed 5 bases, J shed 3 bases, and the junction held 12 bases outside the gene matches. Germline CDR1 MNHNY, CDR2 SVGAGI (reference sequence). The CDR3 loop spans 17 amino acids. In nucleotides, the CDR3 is TGTGCCAGCAGTCCTCCTAGTTCGGGAGGGGTCTACAATGAGCAGTTCTTC. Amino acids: CASSPPSSGGVYNEQFF.

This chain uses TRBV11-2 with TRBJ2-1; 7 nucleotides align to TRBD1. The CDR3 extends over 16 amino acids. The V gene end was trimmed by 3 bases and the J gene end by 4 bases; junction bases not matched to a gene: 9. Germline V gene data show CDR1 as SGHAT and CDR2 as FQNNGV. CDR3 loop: CASSFLRDSLYNEQFF. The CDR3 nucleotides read TGTGCCAGCAGCTTCCTCCGGGACAGCCTTTACAATGAGCAGTTCTTC.